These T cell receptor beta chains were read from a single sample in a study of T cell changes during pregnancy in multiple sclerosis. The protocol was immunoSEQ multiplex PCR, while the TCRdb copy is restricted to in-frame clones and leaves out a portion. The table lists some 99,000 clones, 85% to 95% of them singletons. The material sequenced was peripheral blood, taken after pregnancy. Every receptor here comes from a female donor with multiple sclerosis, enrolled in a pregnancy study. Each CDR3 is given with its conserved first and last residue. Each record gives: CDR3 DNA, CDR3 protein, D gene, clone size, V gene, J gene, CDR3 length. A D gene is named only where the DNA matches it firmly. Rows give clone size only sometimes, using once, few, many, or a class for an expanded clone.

CDR3nt: TGCGCCAGCAGCCAAGCAAATTTTTTCGAGACAGGGGCGCGGGGAGATACGCAGTATTTT
CDR3aa: CASSQANFFETGARGDTQYF
d_gene: TRBD1
abundance: NA
v_gene: TRBV4-3
j_gene: TRBJ2-3
len: 20

CDR3nt: TGTGCCAGCAGCTTAAATGGTGGTAGTAGCTCCTACAATGAGCAGTTCTTC
CDR3aa: CASSLNGGSSSYNEQFF
d_gene: NA
abundance: NA
v_gene: TRBV7-2
j_gene: TRBJ2-1
len: 17

CDR3nt: TGTGCCAGCTCACCCGGACTAGCGGGTGCAGATACGCAGTATTTT
CDR3aa: CASSPGLAGADTQYF
d_gene: TRBD2
abundance: NA
v_gene: TRBV18
j_gene: TRBJ2-3
len: 15

CDR3nt: TGTGCCTGGAGTCAGGGACTAGCGGGAGTGGAACAGTACTTC
CDR3aa: CAWSQGLAGVEQYF
d_gene: TRBD2
abundance: NA
v_gene: TRBV30
j_gene: TRBJ2-7
len: 14

CDR3nt: TGTGCCAGCAGCTCCCGGACGGTACAGGGAGGCTACACCTTC
CDR3aa: CASSSRTVQGGYTF
d_gene: NA
abundance: once
v_gene: TRBV7-2
j_gene: TRBJ1-2
len: 14

CDR3nt: TGTGCCAGTAGTCCCCGAAGGGGGGGCGAGCAGTACTTC
CDR3aa: CASSPRRGGEQYF
d_gene: NA
abundance: NA
v_gene: TRBV19
j_gene: TRBJ2-7
len: 13

CDR3nt: TGTGCCAGCAGCTTGGGACAGGGGTTCTACAATGAGCAGTTCTTC
CDR3aa: CASSLGQGFYNEQFF
d_gene: TRBD1
abundance: NA
v_gene: TRBV7-9
j_gene: TRBJ2-1
len: 15

CDR3nt: TGTGCCAGCGAAGGGACTTTCTCCTACGAGCAGTACTTC
CDR3aa: CASEGTFSYEQYF
d_gene: NA
abundance: NA
v_gene: TRBV25-1
j_gene: TRBJ2-7
len: 13

CDR3nt: TGTGCCAGCAGTACTGAGTGGGGCACCTCTAACTATGGCTACACCTTC
CDR3aa: CASSTEWGTSNYGYTF
d_gene: NA
abundance: NA
v_gene: TRBV28
j_gene: TRBJ1-2
len: 16

CDR3nt: TGCGCCAGCAGCCAAGATCTTAAACAGGGGACGGGAGAGCAGTACTTC
CDR3aa: CASSQDLKQGTGEQYF
d_gene: TRBD1
abundance: NA
v_gene: TRBV4-1
j_gene: TRBJ2-7
len: 16